This T cell receptor (beta chain) appears in the sequencing data of a study of OX40 agonist ivuxolimab in advanced cancers. The CDR3 runs to 13 residues. Germline values: CDR1 MNHEY, CDR2 SVGAGI. TCRdb's table, derived via immunoSEQ multiplex PCR, lists solely in-frame clones and lacks some. The data hold roughly 100,000 clones, with around 91% observed a single time. On this clone itself: The antigen is unknown. At one end the junction does not follow the germline gene, possibly because of a read error.

Study conclusions and caveats: Low levels of normalized T-cell clonal expansion also appeared in some nonresponders.

The sequence was collected from an adult with an advanced solid tumor such as melanoma, head and neck, liver or kidney cancer. The source material was CD4+ or CD8+ T cells sorted from blood, sampled in a trial of the OX40 agonist ivuxolimab. The chain uses TRBV6-5 and TRBJ1-1; D gene ambiguous. As DNA, the CDR3 is TGTGCCAGCAGTAACTCAGGGAACACTGAAGCTTTCTTT. Translating gives CASSNSGNTEAFF.